This TCR beta chain was documented in a study of CD8+ T cells in alopecia areata. Study background: Treated individuals took tofacitinib by mouth, 5 to 10 mg twice daily. Study-level findings and limits: Alopecia totalis/universalis scalp especially showed more expanded CD8+ clones than normal scalp.

Extraction and reverse transcription of RNA yielded cDNA as the sequencing template. Profiled with immunoSEQ multiplex PCR; TCRdb holds only in-frame clones, not every one. The sample holds fewer than 250,000 clones, about 64% seen once. A note on this clone: The antigen remains undetermined. The junction departs from the called germline gene at one end, perhaps through a read error.

As for treatment: oral pan-JAK inhibitor, 5-10 mg twice daily. Collected material from alopecia areata patients comprised lesional scalp punch biopsies and peripheral blood. The sample was CD4+ T cells sorted from blood, taken at week 4, from a patient treated with tofacitinib. The clonotype originates from a human donor with alopecia areata.

In nucleotides, the CDR3 is TGTGCCAGCAGCTTAAGGGTTTCACCCCTCCACTTT. Encoded protein: CASSLRVSPLHF. The V call is TRBV5-1, the J call TRBJ1-6; D remains ambiguous. Germline CDR1 is SGHRS and CDR2 is YFSETQ. There are 12 residues in the CDR3.